This record concerns one T cell receptor (beta chain) sequence. The sample is drawn from a study of shared T cell receptors in the human thymus. Method: immunoSEQ multiplex PCR; TCRdb's copy keeps in-frame clones and lacks some. The sample lists over 65,000 clones; over 90% were seen once. The V and J ends lost 0 bases and 5 bases, in that order; junction bases with no gene match: 6. Per germline, CDR1 GTSNPN and CDR2 SVGIG (reference sequence). This CDR3 spans 14 amino acids. Material for sequencing was thymocytes. V usage is TRBV30 and J usage is TRBJ1-1; 7 bases map to TRBD1. The TCR originated in a human donor. CDR3 sequence: CAWSVAGGGTEAFF. CDR3 sequence (DNA): TGTGCCTGGAGTGTAGCAGGGGGAGGGACTGAAGCTTTCTTT.